These T cell receptor beta chains were read from a single sample in a study of blood T cell repertoires in COVID-19. TCRdb keeps only in-frame clones here, not all; method: immunoSEQ multiplex PCR. Of approximately 250,000 clones detected, 84% appear once; the ten largest clones hold around 9.1%. Material: peripheral blood. The receptors were sampled from a human donor in a cohort sampled during active COVID-19. CDR3s include the opening cysteine and the closing phenylalanine or tryptophan. The order of the fields is clone size, D gene, V gene, J gene, CDR3 protein, CDR3 DNA. D genes are given only for firm matches. Rows give clone size only sometimes, using once, few, many, or a class for an expanded clone.

clone size: .; D gene: .; V gene: TRBV6-2/TRBV6-3; J gene: TRBJ2-5; CDR3 protein: CASSDFRGRNLETQYF; CDR3 DNA: TGTGCCAGCAGTGACTTCAGGGGACGGAATTTGGAGACCCAGTACTTC
clone size: .; D gene: .; V gene: TRBV6-4; J gene: TRBJ2-2; CDR3 protein: CASSASGRGAGTGELFF; CDR3 DNA: TGTGCCAGCAGTGCCTCGGGCAGGGGCGCAGGCACCGGGGAGCTGTTTTTT
clone size: .; D gene: .; V gene: TRBV27; J gene: TRBJ2-1; CDR3 protein: CASRALIGEQFF; CDR3 DNA: TGTGCCAGCAGGGCTCTCATTGGTGAGCAGTTCTTC
clone size: .; D gene: TRBD2; V gene: TRBV7-6; J gene: TRBJ2-1; CDR3 protein: CASSSRATSGVYNEQFF; CDR3 DNA: TGTGCCAGCAGCTCAAGGGCCACTAGCGGGGTTTACAATGAGCAGTTCTTC
clone size: few; D gene: .; V gene: TRBV19; J gene: TRBJ1-5; CDR3 protein: CASSMLVGQGYQPQHF; CDR3 DNA: TGTGCCAGTAGTATGTTGGTTGGTCAGGGTTATCAGCCCCAGCATTTT
clone size: .; D gene: .; V gene: TRBV28; J gene: TRBJ1-5; CDR3 protein: CASSLFRGSSNQPQHF; CDR3 DNA: TGTGCCAGCAGTTTGTTTCGAGGGTCCAGCAATCAGCCCCAGCATTTT
clone size: .; D gene: .; V gene: TRBV19; J gene: TRBJ2-4; CDR3 protein: CASSIVAQAKNIQYF; CDR3 DNA: TGTGCCAGTAGTATAGTCGCTCAGGCCAAAAACATTCAGTACTTC
clone size: .; D gene: .; V gene: TRBV18; J gene: TRBJ1-2; CDR3 protein: CASSADTINYGYTF; CDR3 DNA: TGTGCCAGCTCAGCGGACACGATTAACTATGGCTACACCTTC
clone size: few; D gene: .; V gene: TRBV29-1; J gene: TRBJ2-1; CDR3 protein: CSVVPRGGMSYNEQFF; CDR3 DNA: TGCAGCGTTGTCCCTCGGGGCGGGATGTCCTACAATGAGCAGTTCTTC
clone size: .; D gene: TRBD1; V gene: TRBV5-1; J gene: TRBJ1-3; CDR3 protein: CASSLSPTGDSGNTIYF; CDR3 DNA: TGCGCCAGCAGCTTGTCTCCAACAGGGGACTCTGGAAACACCATATATTTT
clone size: .; D gene: TRBD2; V gene: TRBV9; J gene: TRBJ2-1; CDR3 protein: CASALAGGPYNEQFF; CDR3 DNA: TGTGCCAGCGCGCTCGCGGGAGGGCCCTACAATGAGCAGTTCTTC
clone size: once; D gene: .; V gene: TRBV11-2; J gene: TRBJ2-1; CDR3 protein: CASSFLVVSSSYNEQFF; CDR3 DNA: TGTGCCAGCAGCTTTCTGGTGGTTTCGAGCTCCTACAATGAGCAGTTCTTC
clone size: .; D gene: TRBD2; V gene: TRBV4-1; J gene: TRBJ2-7; CDR3 protein: CASSHPASGTSGGRYEQYF; CDR3 DNA: TGCGCCAGCAGCCACCCAGCCTCCGGGACTAGCGGGGGACGCTACGAGCAGTACTTC
clone size: .; D gene: TRBD1; V gene: TRBV6-1; J gene: TRBJ2-6; CDR3 protein: CASSEVKEFRGQFSGANVLTF; CDR3 DNA: TGTGCCAGCAGTGAAGTAAAGGAGTTCAGGGGGCAGTTTTCTGGGGCCAACGTCCTGACTTTC
clone size: .; D gene: TRBD1; V gene: TRBV5-1; J gene: TRBJ1-1; CDR3 protein: CASSLAMTGTNTEAFF; CDR3 DNA: TGCGCCAGCAGCTTGGCCATGACAGGGACGAACACTGAAGCTTTCTTT
clone size: .; D gene: TRBD2; V gene: TRBV7-6; J gene: TRBJ2-1; CDR3 protein: CASSPPTSGSSYNEQFF; CDR3 DNA: TGTGCCAGCAGCCCCCCGACTAGCGGGAGTTCTTACAATGAGCAGTTCTTC
clone size: .; D gene: TRBD1; V gene: TRBV5-1; J gene: TRBJ1-3; CDR3 protein: CASSLGGTGRNTIYF; CDR3 DNA: TGCGCCAGCAGCTTGGGCGGGACAGGGAGAAACACCATATATTTT
clone size: .; D gene: .; V gene: TRBV28; J gene: TRBJ1-3; CDR3 protein: CASSRYSGNTIYF; CDR3 DNA: TGTGCCAGCTCTCGTTACTCTGGAAACACCATATATTTT
clone size: .; D gene: .; V gene: TRBV11-2; J gene: TRBJ1-2; CDR3 protein: CASSQGQFNGYTF; CDR3 DNA: TGTGCCAGCAGCCAAGGACAGTTCAATGGCTACACCTTC
clone size: .; D gene: .; V gene: TRBV7-2; J gene: TRBJ1-4; CDR3 protein: CASSLVAGPSNEKLFF; CDR3 DNA: TGTGCCAGCAGCTTAGTGGCAGGTCCATCTAATGAAAAACTGTTTTTT
clone size: .; D gene: TRBD1; V gene: TRBV4-2; J gene: TRBJ1-4; CDR3 protein: CASSQTGRGSIVTNEKLFF; CDR3 DNA: TGTGCCAGCAGCCAGACAGGCAGGGGGTCGATAGTAACTAATGAAAAACTGTTTTTT
clone size: .; D gene: TRBD1; V gene: TRBV28; J gene: TRBJ1-2; CDR3 protein: CASSRQGTYGYTF; CDR3 DNA: TGTGCCAGCAGCCGACAGGGAACCTATGGCTACACCTTC
clone size: .; D gene: TRBD1; V gene: TRBV18; J gene: TRBJ2-1; CDR3 protein: CASSRGRGLNNEQFF; CDR3 DNA: TGTGCCAGCTCACGGGGCAGGGGGCTTAACAATGAGCAGTTCTTC
clone size: .; D gene: TRBD2; V gene: TRBV4-3; J gene: TRBJ2-7; CDR3 protein: CASSQDRVAGGKQYF; CDR3 DNA: TGCGCCAGCAGCCAAGATAGGGTAGCGGGGGGGAAGCAGTACTTC
clone size: .; D gene: .; V gene: TRBV12-3/TRBV12-4; J gene: TRBJ1-2; CDR3 protein: CASSLGAGNGYTF; CDR3 DNA: TGTGCCAGCAGTTTAGGGGCAGGGAATGGCTACACCTTC
clone size: .; D gene: TRBD2; V gene: TRBV12-5; J gene: TRBJ2-1; CDR3 protein: CASATSAGGPGNEQFF; CDR3 DNA: TGTGCTAGTGCCACCTCGGCGGGGGGGCCGGGGAATGAGCAGTTCTTC
clone size: .; D gene: .; V gene: TRBV20-1; J gene: TRBJ1-2; CDR3 protein: CSARLVYGYTF; CDR3 DNA: TGCAGTGCTAGATTAGTCTATGGCTACACCTTC
clone size: .; D gene: TRBD1; V gene: TRBV6-5; J gene: TRBJ1-2; CDR3 protein: CASSRQGLYGYTF; CDR3 DNA: TGTGCCAGCAGTCGACAGGGGTTGTATGGCTACACCTTC